This section outlines one T cell receptor beta chain sequence together with its context. Its antigen remains unidentified. Per-base quality was not reported, and no clone a single base away is much larger than it. At the DNA level, this CDR3 is encoded by other sequences in the same sample as well. This entry comes from a study of blood T cell repertoires in COVID-19 (dated by TCRdb to the early 2020s). About the full investigation: The collaborator samples originated in the United States, Italy and Spain and spanned the acute and convalescent phases of COVID-19. The sample metadata nearly always contained a de-identified subject ID, COVID-19 status, age in years and sex. Where HLA class I and class II types were available, the types were taken from metadata supplied by the sample provider, not from assay-based typing. Subjects who had been exposed to COVID-19, were actively infected with it, or had recovered from it provided the deeply sampled blood TCRbeta repertoires that made up the dataset. The prospective study material was composed of cDNA or gDNA derived from T cells, B-cell-depleted T cells, or PBMCs. The repertoires were made available in a free public database intended to serve as a resource for research on the immune response to SARS-CoV-2. Samples came from the ongoing ImmuneRACE study (first 160 participants) plus 1,254 subjects from 6 global collaborators. The study at large found these results: The amount of clinical and demographic metadata varied by source and participant and was provided uncurated.

The germline V gene (reference sequence) specifies SGHNT as CDR1 and YYREEE as CDR2. From cysteine to phenylalanine, the CDR3 is 16 amino acids long. Only the CDR3 DNA stays, 48 bases, in frame from base 1. Trimming leaves V shorter by 4 bases and J shorter by 0 bases, with the junction holding 4 bases beyond the gene matches. TCRbeta CDR3 regions were amplified from genomic DNA by means of the immunoSEQ Assay, a bias-controlled multiplex PCR. Per the original workflow: Within the assay, amplification of reference gene primers was used to estimate how many nucleated cells each sample contained. Sequence reads were collapsed and filtered to measure the absolute abundance of every unique TCRbeta CDR3 rearrangement. Productive Simpson clonality was computed per sample as the square root of Simpson's diversity index over productive rearrangements. In TCRdb, the immuneACCESS table is reduced to in-frame sequences with V and J assigned. These tables do not hold every clone; where another copy was compared, an unresolved V gene accounts for under half, and the others remain unexplained. The DNA was the basis for D and trimming; V, J and clone size are from that table. The sample table shows under 250,000 clones, and 70% to 90% are seen once. The ten biggest clones cover roughly 3% of the sample.

The collaborating institutions used their own protocols to collect whole blood in K2EDTA tubes. For TCRbeta analysis, collaborators shipped samples as frozen whole blood, isolated PBMCs, or DNA extracted from either of those sample types. This clonotype was obtained from a man between 18 and 35 years old with active or convalescent COVID-19. Recombination linked TRBV5-4 to TRBJ2-3; 11 nucleotides in the junction match TRBD2. What was sequenced was peripheral blood. For the CDR3, the sequence is CASSPRLAGSTDTQYF. At the DNA level, the sequence is TGTGCCAGCAGCCCTAGACTAGCGGGAAGCACAGATACGCAGTATTTT.